What follows is one T cell receptor beta chain and its context. The CDR3 is made up of 16 amino acids. Unmatched junction bases numbered 7, after V lost 3 bases and J lost 3 bases. Per the germline V gene, CDR1 is KGHDR and CDR2 is SFDVKD. Study processing details: The assay estimated nucleated cells by amplifying reference gene primers. Clones were sequenced by immunoSEQ multiplex PCR, and TCRdb holds only the in-frame ones, with some missing. The DNA was the basis for D and trimming; V, J and clone size are from that table. This sample has some 120,000 clones, with 80% to 85% found just once. The data were obtained in a study of blood T cell repertoires in COVID-19. Overall study: Nucleic acid was either cDNA or gDNA, and it came from T cells, B-cell-depleted T cells, or PBMCs.

The rearrangement joins TRBV24-1 to TRBJ2-3; 8 bases align to TRBD1. The sequenced material came from peripheral blood. This clonotype originated in a woman in her 50s with acute or convalescent COVID-19. The CDR3 sequence is CATSDPGQGQTDTQYF. CDR3 nucleotide sequence: TGTGCCACCAGTGATCCCGGACAGGGACAGACAGATACGCAGTATTTT.